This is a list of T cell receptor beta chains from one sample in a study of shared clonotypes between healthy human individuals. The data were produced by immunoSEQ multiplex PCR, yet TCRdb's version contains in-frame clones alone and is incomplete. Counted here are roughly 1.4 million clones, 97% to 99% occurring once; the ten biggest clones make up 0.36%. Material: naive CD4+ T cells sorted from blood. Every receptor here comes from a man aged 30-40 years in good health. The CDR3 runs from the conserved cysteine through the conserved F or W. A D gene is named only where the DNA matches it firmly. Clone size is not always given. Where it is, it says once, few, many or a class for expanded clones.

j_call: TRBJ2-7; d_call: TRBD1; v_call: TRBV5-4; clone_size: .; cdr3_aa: CASSPDRGGTYEQYF; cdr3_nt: TGTGCCAGCAGTCCCGACAGGGGTGGGACCTACGAGCAGTACTTC
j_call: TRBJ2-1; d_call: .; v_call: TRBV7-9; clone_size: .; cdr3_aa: CASSLAAGHEQFF; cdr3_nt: TGTGCCAGCAGCTTAGCGGCGGGACATGAGCAGTTCTTC
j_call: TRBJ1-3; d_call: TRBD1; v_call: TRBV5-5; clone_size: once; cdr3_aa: CASSLGSAGGAGNTIYF; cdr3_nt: TGTGCCAGCAGCTTGGGGTCGGCAGGGGGCGCTGGAAACACCATATATTTT
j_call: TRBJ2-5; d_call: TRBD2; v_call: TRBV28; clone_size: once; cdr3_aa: CASSFQAGVVETQYF; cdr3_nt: TGTGCCAGCAGTTTTCAAGCGGGAGTCGTGGAGACCCAGTACTTC
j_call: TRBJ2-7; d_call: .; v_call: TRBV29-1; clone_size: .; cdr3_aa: CSVVPAADEQYF; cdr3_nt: TGCAGCGTTGTCCCCGCAGCGGATGAGCAGTACTTC
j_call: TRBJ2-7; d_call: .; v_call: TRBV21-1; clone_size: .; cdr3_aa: CASSKGEQGAYEQYF; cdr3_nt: TGTGCCAGCAGCAAAGGTGAACAGGGAGCCTACGAGCAGTACTTC
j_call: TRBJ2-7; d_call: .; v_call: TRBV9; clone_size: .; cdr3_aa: CASSTSFAGLYEQYF; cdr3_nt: TGTGCCAGCAGCACCTCTTTCGCGGGACTCTACGAGCAGTACTTC
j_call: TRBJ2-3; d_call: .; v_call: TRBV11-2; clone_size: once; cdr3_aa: CASSLSGGRSTDTQYF; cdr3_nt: TGTGCCAGCAGCTTATCTGGAGGGAGGAGCACAGATACGCAGTATTTT
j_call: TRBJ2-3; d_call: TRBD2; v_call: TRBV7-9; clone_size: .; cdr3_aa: CASKSSAGGTDTQYF; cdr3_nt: TGTGCCAGCAAGAGTTCGGCGGGGGGCACAGATACGCAGTATTTT
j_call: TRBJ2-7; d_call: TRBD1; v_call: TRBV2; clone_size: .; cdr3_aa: CASRETGTGNHEQYF; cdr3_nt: TGTGCCAGCAGAGAAACCGGGACAGGGAACCACGAGCAGTACTTC
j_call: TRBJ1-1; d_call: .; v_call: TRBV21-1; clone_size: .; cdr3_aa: CASSTWNTEAFF; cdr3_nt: TGTGCCAGCAGCACGTGGAACACTGAAGCTTTCTTT
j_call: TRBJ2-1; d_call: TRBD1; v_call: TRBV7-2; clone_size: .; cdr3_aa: CASSDGTGRNEQFF; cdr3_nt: TGTGCCAGCAGCGATGGGACAGGCAGGAATGAGCAGTTCTTC
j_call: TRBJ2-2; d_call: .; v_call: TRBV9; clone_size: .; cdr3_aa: CASSVTSSTGELFF; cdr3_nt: TGTGCCAGCAGCGTGACTAGTAGCACCGGGGAGCTGTTTTTT
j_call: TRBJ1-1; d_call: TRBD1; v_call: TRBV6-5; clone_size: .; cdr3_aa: CASIRQGGWNTEAFF; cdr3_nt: TGTGCCAGCATCCGGCAGGGGGGGTGGAACACTGAAGCTTTCTTT
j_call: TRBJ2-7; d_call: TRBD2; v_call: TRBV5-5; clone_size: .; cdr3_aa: CASSPGGGYEQYF; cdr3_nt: TGTGCCAGCAGCCCGGGGGGAGGGTACGAGCAGTACTTC
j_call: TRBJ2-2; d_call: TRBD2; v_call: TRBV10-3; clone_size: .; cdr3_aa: CAISGGPPGLGSGELFF; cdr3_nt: TGTGCCATCAGTGGGGGACCACCGGGACTAGGGTCCGGGGAGCTGTTTTTT
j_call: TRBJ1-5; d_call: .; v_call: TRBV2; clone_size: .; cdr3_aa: CASSGTMDQPQHF; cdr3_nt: TGTGCCAGCAGTGGGACAATGGATCAGCCCCAGCATTTT
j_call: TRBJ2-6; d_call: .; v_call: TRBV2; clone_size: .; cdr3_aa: CASSWRANVLTF; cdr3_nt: TGTGCCAGCAGTTGGCGAGCCAACGTCCTGACTTTC
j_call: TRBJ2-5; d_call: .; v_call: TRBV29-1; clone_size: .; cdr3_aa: CSVVTGQETQYF; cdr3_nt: TGCAGCGTTGTCACAGGGCAAGAGACCCAGTACTTC
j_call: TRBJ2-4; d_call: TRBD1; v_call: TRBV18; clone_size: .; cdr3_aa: CASSGDRGTKNIQYF; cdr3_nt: TGTGCCAGCTCAGGCGACAGGGGCACCAAAAACATTCAGTACTTC
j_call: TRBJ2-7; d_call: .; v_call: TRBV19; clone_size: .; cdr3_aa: CASSISRGAYEQYF; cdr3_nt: TGTGCCAGTAGTATCTCGCGTGGCGCATACGAGCAGTACTTC
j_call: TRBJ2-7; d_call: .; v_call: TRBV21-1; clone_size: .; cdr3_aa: CASRVAESSGSIYEQYF; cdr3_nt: TGTGCCAGCAGGGTAGCGGAGTCTAGCGGGAGTATCTACGAGCAGTACTTC
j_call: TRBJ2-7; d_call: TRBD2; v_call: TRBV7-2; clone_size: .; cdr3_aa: CASSGSGRVEQYF; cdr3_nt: TGTGCCAGCAGCGGGAGCGGGAGGGTTGAGCAGTACTTC
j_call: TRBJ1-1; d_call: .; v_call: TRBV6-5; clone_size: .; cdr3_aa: CASSYSSPPNTEAFF; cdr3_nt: TGTGCCAGCAGTTACTCGTCACCGCCGAACACTGAAGCTTTCTTT
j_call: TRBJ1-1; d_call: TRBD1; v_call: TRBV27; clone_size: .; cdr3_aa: CASAVGQGKTEAFF; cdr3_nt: TGTGCCAGCGCGGTCGGACAGGGAAAAACTGAAGCTTTCTTT
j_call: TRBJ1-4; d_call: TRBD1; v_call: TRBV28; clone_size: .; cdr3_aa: CASSFQGASTNEKLFF; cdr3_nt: TGTGCCAGCAGTTTCCAGGGGGCCTCAACTAATGAAAAACTGTTTTTT
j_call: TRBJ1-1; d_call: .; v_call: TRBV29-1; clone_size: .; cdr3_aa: CSVINRAGMAEAFF; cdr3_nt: TGCAGCGTGATAAACAGGGCTGGAATGGCTGAAGCTTTCTTT
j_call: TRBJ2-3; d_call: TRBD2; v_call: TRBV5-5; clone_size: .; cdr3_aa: CASSRTTLAGVTDTQYF; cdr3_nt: TGTGCCAGCAGCCGTACCACACTAGCGGGAGTCACAGATACGCAGTATTTT
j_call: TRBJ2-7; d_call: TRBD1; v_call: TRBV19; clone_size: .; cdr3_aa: CASRPRDRAYEQYF; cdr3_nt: TGTGCCAGTAGACCCCGGGACAGGGCCTACGAGCAGTACTTC
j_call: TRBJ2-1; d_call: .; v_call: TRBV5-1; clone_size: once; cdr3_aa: CASSLEGVSYNEQFF; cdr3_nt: TGCGCCAGCAGCTTGGAAGGGGTCTCCTACAATGAGCAGTTCTTC
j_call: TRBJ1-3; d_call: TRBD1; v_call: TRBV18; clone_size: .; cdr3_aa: CASSPLRGGEAGNTIYF; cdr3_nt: TGTGCCAGCTCACCACTCCGAGGGGGCGAGGCTGGAAACACCATATATTTT
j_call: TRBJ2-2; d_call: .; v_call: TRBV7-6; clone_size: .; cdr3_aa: CASSPGTGLDTGELFF; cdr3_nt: TGTGCCAGCAGCCCTGGAACAGGGTTGGACACCGGGGAGCTGTTTTTT
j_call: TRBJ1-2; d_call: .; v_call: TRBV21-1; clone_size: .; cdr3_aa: CASSKRNPGGARYGYTF; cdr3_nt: TGTGCCAGCAGCAAAAGGAACCCAGGGGGGGCGAGGTATGGCTACACCTTC
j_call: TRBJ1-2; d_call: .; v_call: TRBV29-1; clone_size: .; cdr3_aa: CSVGGPGMDDYGYTF; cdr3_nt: TGCAGCGTTGGGGGACCGGGGATGGATGACTATGGCTACACCTTC
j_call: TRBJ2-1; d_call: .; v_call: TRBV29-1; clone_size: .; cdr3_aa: CSVAGDWGGNEQFF; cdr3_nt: TGCAGCGTTGCAGGGGACTGGGGGGGCAATGAGCAGTTCTTC
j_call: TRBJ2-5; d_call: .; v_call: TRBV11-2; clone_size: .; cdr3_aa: CASSPWPRGRKGETQYF; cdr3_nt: TGTGCCAGCAGCCCCTGGCCACGGGGGCGAAAGGGAGAGACCCAGTACTTC
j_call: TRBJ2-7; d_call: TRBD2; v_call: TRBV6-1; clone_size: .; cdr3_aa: CASSALAGVLSYEQYF; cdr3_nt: TGTGCCAGCAGTGCCCTCGCGGGAGTACTCAGTTACGAGCAGTACTTC
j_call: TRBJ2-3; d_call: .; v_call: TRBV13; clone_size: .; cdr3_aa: CASRDSADTDTQYF; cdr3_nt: TGTGCCAGCCGGGACTCAGCCGACACAGATACGCAGTATTTT
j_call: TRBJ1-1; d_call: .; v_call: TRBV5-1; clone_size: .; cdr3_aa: CASRITAGDGAFF; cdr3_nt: TGCGCCAGCAGAATAACAGCAGGCGACGGGGCTTTCTTT
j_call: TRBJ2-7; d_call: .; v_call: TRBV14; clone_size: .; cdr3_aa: CASGGLYEQYF; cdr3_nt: TGTGCCAGCGGGGGCTTGTACGAGCAGTACTTC
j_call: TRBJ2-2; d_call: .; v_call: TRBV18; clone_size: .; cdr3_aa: CASSPVGPNTGELFF; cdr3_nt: TGTGCCAGCTCACCAGTGGGTCCGAACACCGGGGAGCTGTTTTTT
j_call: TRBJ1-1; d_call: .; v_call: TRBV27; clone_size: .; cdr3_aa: CASTQRGRGNTEAFF; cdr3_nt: TGTGCCAGCACTCAGAGAGGCAGGGGGAACACTGAAGCTTTCTTT
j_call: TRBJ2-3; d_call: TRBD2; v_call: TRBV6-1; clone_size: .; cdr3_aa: CASSGRERGPDTQYF; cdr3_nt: TGTGCCAGCAGTGGCAGGGAGCGGGGTCCAGATACGCAGTATTTT
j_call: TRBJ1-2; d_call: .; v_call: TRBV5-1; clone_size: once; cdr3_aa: CASSLVQSYGYTF; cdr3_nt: TGCGCCAGCAGCTTGGTCCAGAGCTATGGCTACACCTTC
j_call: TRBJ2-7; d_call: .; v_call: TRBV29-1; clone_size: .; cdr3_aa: CSARSGMGFYEQYF; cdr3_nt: TGCAGCGCCCGATCGGGAATGGGGTTTTACGAGCAGTACTTC
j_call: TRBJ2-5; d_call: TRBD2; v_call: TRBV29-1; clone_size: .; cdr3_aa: CSVEGLAGGPRETQYF; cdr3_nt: TGCAGCGTTGAGGGCCTAGCGGGAGGGCCGAGGGAGACCCAGTACTTC
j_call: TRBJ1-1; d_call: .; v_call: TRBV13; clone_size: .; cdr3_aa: CASSSGGREAFF; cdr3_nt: TGTGCCAGCAGCTCGGGGGGCAGAGAAGCTTTCTTT
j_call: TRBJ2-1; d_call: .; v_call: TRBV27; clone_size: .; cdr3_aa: CASSTTFGTQYNEQFF; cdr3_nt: TGTGCCAGCAGCACCACCTTCGGGACACAGTACAATGAGCAGTTCTTC
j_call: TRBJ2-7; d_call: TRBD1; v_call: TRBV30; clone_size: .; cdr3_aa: CAWSTGQSYEQYF; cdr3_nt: TGTGCCTGGTCGACAGGGCAGAGCTACGAGCAGTACTTC
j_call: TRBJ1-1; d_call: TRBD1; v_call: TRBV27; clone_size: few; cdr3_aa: CASSLRTGRNTEAFF; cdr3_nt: TGTGCCAGCAGTTTACGGACAGGGAGGAACACTGAAGCTTTCTTT
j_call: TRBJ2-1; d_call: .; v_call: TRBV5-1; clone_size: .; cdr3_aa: CASRGGSSYNEQFF; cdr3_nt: TGCGCCAGCAGGGGGGGAAGCTCCTACAATGAGCAGTTCTTC